A single T cell receptor beta chain is shown here with its context. The source of the sample is a study of blood T cell repertoires in COVID-19. Study overall: Acute and convalescent COVID-19 samples came from the United States, Italy and Spain.

Which cohort a participant joined came from the clinical history participants gave. Shortly before study entry, within 2 weeks, exposed participants had met a COVID-19 case. Original handling: Nucleated cell number was recorded as an estimate derived from reference gene primer amplification. Data came from immunoSEQ multiplex PCR; TCRdb stores just in-frame clones and leaves some out. The V and J calls and clone size come from that table; D and trimming were worked out from the DNA. This table holds roughly 400,000 clones, 80% to 95% found once. Trimming cost V 6 bases and J 0 bases; bases outside gene matches: 7. Germline lookup yields CDR1 SNHLY and CDR2 FYNNEI. This CDR3 is built from 15 residues.

The specimen was PBMCs or T cells enriched from blood (not recorded which). The rearrangement joins TRBV2 to TRBJ2-7; 8 bases fit TRBD2. This TCR came from a woman aged 40 to 55 who had been exposed to COVID-19. CDR3 residues: CASRYAGTSSYEQYF. CDR3 DNA: TGTGCCAGCAGGTATGCCGGGACTAGCTCCTACGAGCAGTACTTC.